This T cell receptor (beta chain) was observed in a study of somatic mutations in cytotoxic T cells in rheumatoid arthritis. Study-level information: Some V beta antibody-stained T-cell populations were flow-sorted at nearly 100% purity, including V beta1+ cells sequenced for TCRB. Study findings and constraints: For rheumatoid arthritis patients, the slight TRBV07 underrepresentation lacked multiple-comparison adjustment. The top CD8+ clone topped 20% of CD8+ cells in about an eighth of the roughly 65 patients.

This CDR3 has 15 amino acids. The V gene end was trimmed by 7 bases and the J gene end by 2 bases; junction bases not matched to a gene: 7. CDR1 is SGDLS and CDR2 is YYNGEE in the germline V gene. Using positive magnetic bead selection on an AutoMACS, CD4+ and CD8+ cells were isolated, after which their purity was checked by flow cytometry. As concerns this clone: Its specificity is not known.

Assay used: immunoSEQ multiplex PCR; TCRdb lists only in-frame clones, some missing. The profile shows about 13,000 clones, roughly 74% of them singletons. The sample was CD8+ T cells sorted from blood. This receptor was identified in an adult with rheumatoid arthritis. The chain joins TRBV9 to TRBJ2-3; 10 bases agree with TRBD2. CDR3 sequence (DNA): TGTGCCAGCGGCCGACTAGCGGGCGACACAGATACGCAGTATTTT. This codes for CASGRLAGDTDTQYF. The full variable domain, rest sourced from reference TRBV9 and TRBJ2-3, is DSGVTQTPKHLITATGQRVTLRCSPRSGDLSVYWYQQSLDQGLQFLIQYYNGEERAKGNILERFSAQQFPDLHSELNLSSLELGDSALYFCASGRLAGDTDTQYFGPGTRLTVL.